This T cell receptor (beta chain) was recovered during a study of T-cell reconstitution after alpha-beta-depleted transplantation in children. V shed 5 bases and J 7 bases; nucleotides not matched to a gene: 8. The germline CDR1 and CDR2 sequences are SEHNR and FQNEAQ (reference sequence). CDR3 length: 15 amino acids. Findings of the study overall: T-cell counts and diversity were attributed mostly to newly produced T cells one year after transplant. Reportedly, roughly two months post-transplant, alpha-beta T cells arose from several hundred expanded graft clones. Surviving recipient cells, namely T cells and thymic progenitors, were the source of high day-60 TCRbeta diversity in some patients.

Researchers prepared the TCRbeta library using unique molecular identifiers, the study reports. TCRdb fed the PCR reads into MiXCR, producing one record per CDR3 protein. This table holds 450,000 to 550,000 distinct CDR3 sequences, about an eighth found once. About this clonotype itself: Its target is unknown.

This receptor was obtained from a female patient between 2 and 15 years old who had a stem cell transplant for aplastic anemia, so the T cells may come from the graft donor. Here the sequenced sample was PBMCs, mostly from graft donor cells, taken 180 days after TCRalphabeta/CD19-depleted stem cell transplant. V usage is TRBV7-9 and J usage is TRBJ1-4; 9 positions match TRBD1. CDR3 residues: CASSGQGYSVEKLFF. DNA of the CDR3: TGTGCCAGCAGCGGACAGGGGTACAGTGTTGAAAAACTGTTTTTT.